The 17 T cell receptor beta chains given below trace back to one sample, sequenced in a study of cytomegalovirus exposure and HLA in healthy donors. The primer mix had 60 Vbeta and 13 Jbeta primers. Sequencing was performed with immunoSEQ multiplex PCR; in TCRdb, only in-frame clones are kept and a portion is missing. The sample contains under 200,000 clones, 80% of which appear only once. Material for sequencing was PBMCs. Receptor source: a woman aged 50 to 60 in good health and CMV-seropositive.

J is TRBJ2-5 and V is TRBV19; 7 nucleotides align to TRBD2. This CDR3 comprises 14 residues. Trimming cost V 8 bases and J 7 bases; bases outside gene matches: 13. Looked up from germline, CDR1 is LNHDA and CDR2 is SQIVND (reference sequence). The CDR3 reads CASSTRLALGTQYF. In nucleotides, the CDR3 is TGTGCCAGTTCTACTCGACTAGCTCTGGGGACCCAGTACTTC.

The chain links TRBV2 to TRBJ1-4; D is possibly TRBD1 (6 bases). The V end lost 3 bases, the J end lost 4 bases, and 12 bases lay between the germline ends. The germline gives CDR1 SNHLY, CDR2 FYNNEI. This CDR3 spans 15 amino acids. The CDR3 region has the DNA TGTGCCAGCAGTGATTGGACAGCTTTTAATGAAAAACTGTTTTTT. Its translation is CASSDWTAFNEKLFF.

A single count supports this clone. The V gene is TRBV16, the J gene TRBJ1-1; D is possibly TRBD1 (5 bases). V gave up 1 base and J gave up 2 bases, with 11 bases separating them. This CDR3 contains 15 residues. Germline CDR1 KGHSY, CDR2 FQNENV. The CDR3 DNA follows: TGTGCCAGCAGCCAATGGGGCCTCAGCAACACTGAAGCTTTCTTT. Translation gives CASSQWGLSNTEAFF.

The rearrangement uses TRBV2 and TRBJ1-5, with 9 nucleotides matching TRBD1. This CDR3 is built from 14 residues. Germline-derived CDR1 and CDR2 are SNHLY and FYNNEI. Trimming took 7 bases from V and 11 from J; bases not matched to a gene: 12. CDR3 bases: TGTGCCAGCAATTCACCCCACAGGGGGCAGGCCCAGCATTTT. It is translated as CASNSPHRGQAQHF.

This chain links TRBV19 with TRBJ1-2, with D perhaps TRBD1 (6 bases). Per germline, CDR1 LNHDA and CDR2 SQIVND (reference sequence). Between the trimmed V and J ends, which lost 1 base and 3 bases, there was a span of 9 bases. The CDR3 loop spans 14 amino acids. CDR3 bases: TGTGCCAGTAGTATAGTGGCAGGGGACTATGGCTACACCTTC. Its protein product is CASSIVAGDYGYTF.

The chain joins TRBV2 to TRBJ2-1; TRBD1 matches 8 bases. The CDR3 totals 15 residues. Germline assignment: CDR1 SNHLY and CDR2 FYNNEI. Trimming removed 7 bases from V and 5 bases from J; junction bases left unmatched: 10. CDR3 residues: CASTDWTGINNEQFF. The CDR3, as DNA: TGTGCCAGCACCGATTGGACAGGGATAAACAATGAGCAGTTCTTC.

On this clone itself: One end of the junction varies from germline; a read error may be responsible. This chain connects TRBV7-9 to TRBJ2-1, with D uncertain. Germline assignment: CDR1 SEHNR and CDR2 FQNEAQ (reference sequence). The CDR3 length is 11 residues. CDR3 DNA sequence: TGTTCCAGCAGCTTAGCCCGGGAGCAGTTCTTC. It yields the protein CSSSLAREQFF. The full variable domain, with the rest looked up from reference TRBV7-9 and TRBJ2-1, is DTGVSQNPRHKITKRGQNVTFRCDPISEHNRLYWYRQTLGQGPEFLTYFQNEAQLEKSRLLSDRFSAERPKGSFSTLEIQRTEQGDSAMYLCSSSLAREQFFGPGTRLTVL.

The chain links TRBV7-9 to TRBJ2-1, with a tentative D call TRBD2 (5 bases). CDR1 is SEHNR and CDR2 is FQNEAQ in the germline V gene (reference sequence). The CDR3 has 13 residues. Deletions cut 3 bases from V and 7 bases from J, with 10 bases between. The CDR3 DNA reads as TGTGCCAGCAGCTTCACGAGGGCTAATGAGCAGTTCTTC. It specifies CASSFTRANEQFF. Using reference TRBV7-9 and TRBJ2-1 for the parts outside the CDR3, the full variable domain is DTGVSQNPRHKITKRGQNVTFRCDPISEHNRLYWYRQTLGQGPEFLTYFQNEAQLEKSRLLSDRFSAERPKGSFSTLEIQRTEQGDSAMYLCASSFTRANEQFFGPGTRLTVL.

The CDR3: CASSEGGQANQPQHF. The CDR3 DNA follows: TGTGCCAGCAGTGAAGGGGGACAGGCTAATCAGCCCCAGCATTTT. The chain is built from TRBV6-1 and TRBJ1-5; 8 nucleotides line up with TRBD1. The CDR3 consists of 15 residues. V dropped 1 base and J dropped 4; count of bases not matched to a gene: 3. The germline V gene encodes CDR1 MNHNS and CDR2 SASEGT.

This clone was counted only a few times. The chain combines TRBV19 with TRBJ2-7; D is undetermined. Trimming took off 6 bases at V and 3 bases at J, with 18 bases between the two ends. From germline, CDR1 is LNHDA and CDR2 SQIVND (reference sequence). This CDR3 comprises 15 residues. CDR3 coding DNA: TGTGCCAGTAGACCCGGGTCTTCTTCCAACTACGAGCAGTACTTC. Amino acids: CASRPGSSSNYEQYF.

The CDR3 here is CASSDRIQGHTDTQYF. The CDR3 nucleotides are TGTGCCAGCAGTGACCGTATTCAGGGCCACACAGATACGCAGTATTTT. This chain links TRBV25-1 with TRBJ2-3; D possibly corresponds to TRBD1 (5 bases). Looked up from germline, CDR1 is MGHDK and CDR2 is SYGVNS. V was pared by 3 bases and J by 2 bases, with 15 bases between. The CDR3 is made up of 16 amino acids. The full variable domain, rest sourced from reference TRBV25-1 and TRBJ2-3, is EADIYQTPRYLVIGTGKKITLECSQTMGHDKMYWYQQDPGMELHLIHYSYGVNSTEKGDLSSESTVSRIRTEHFPLTLESARPSHTSQYLCASSDRIQGHTDTQYFGPGTRLTVL.

The gene calls are TRBV6-5 and TRBJ2-5; D perhaps matches TRBD2 (6 bases). This CDR3 has 10 residues. The V gene's germline CDR1 is MNHEY and CDR2 SVGAGI. V lost 8 bases to trimming and J lost 5 bases, with 6 bases between them. The CDR3 DNA sequence: TGTGCCAGCGGGAGGGAGACCCAGTACTTC. It encodes CASGRETQYF.

The J gene is TRBJ2-7, the V gene TRBV19; 7 bases agree with TRBD1. Germline loops: CDR1 LNHDA, CDR2 SQIVND (reference sequence). V lost 5 bases, J lost 4 bases, and 8 bases stayed unmatched. The CDR3 length is 14 residues. The CDR3 DNA follows: TGTGCCAGTAGTTTGACAGGGAGTAGGTACGAGCAGTACTTC. It codes for CASSLTGSRYEQYF.

The rearrangement uses TRBV5-1 and TRBJ2-1; the match to TRBD2 covers 10 bases. The CDR3 is made up of 17 amino acids. From germline, CDR1 is SGHRS and CDR2 YFSETQ. Germline trimming cut 4 bases from V and 4 bases from J; bases unmatched to any gene: 11. The CDR3: CASSPLAGGPQYNEQFF. In DNA form, the CDR3 reads TGCGCCAGCAGCCCATTAGCGGGAGGCCCCCAATACAATGAGCAGTTCTTC.

The chain recombines TRBV27 with TRBJ2-1; tentatively, D is TRBD2 (6 bases). The CDR3 contains 14 residues. V was pared by 2 bases and J by 8 bases, with 13 bases between. Germline V lookup: CDR1 MNHEY, CDR2 SMNVEV (reference sequence). The CDR3 is CASSLHSGVDEQFF. Here the CDR3 DNA reads TGTGCCAGCAGTTTACATTCGGGGGTAGATGAGCAGTTCTTC.

The chain couples TRBV5-1 to TRBJ2-7; TRBD1 matches at 10 bases. The length of the CDR3 is 14 residues. Per germline, CDR1 SGHRS and CDR2 YFSETQ. Germline trimming cut 4 bases from V and 7 bases from J; bases unmatched to any gene: 8. CDR3 coding DNA: TGCGCCAGCAGCGCACGACAGGGGGCCTTAGAGCAGTACTTC. It is translated as CASSARQGALEQYF.

As concerns this clone: One end of the junction does not line up with germline, which may come from a read error. V is TRBV27 and J is TRBJ2-7, with 7 bases lining up with TRBD2. This CDR3 spans 16 amino acids. Germline loops: CDR1 MNHEY, CDR2 SMNVEV (reference sequence). The CDR3 loop is CASSFGGTISFYGQYF. The CDR3 nucleotides read TGTGCCAGCAGTTTCGGGGGGACCATCAGCTTTTACGGGCAGTACTTC.